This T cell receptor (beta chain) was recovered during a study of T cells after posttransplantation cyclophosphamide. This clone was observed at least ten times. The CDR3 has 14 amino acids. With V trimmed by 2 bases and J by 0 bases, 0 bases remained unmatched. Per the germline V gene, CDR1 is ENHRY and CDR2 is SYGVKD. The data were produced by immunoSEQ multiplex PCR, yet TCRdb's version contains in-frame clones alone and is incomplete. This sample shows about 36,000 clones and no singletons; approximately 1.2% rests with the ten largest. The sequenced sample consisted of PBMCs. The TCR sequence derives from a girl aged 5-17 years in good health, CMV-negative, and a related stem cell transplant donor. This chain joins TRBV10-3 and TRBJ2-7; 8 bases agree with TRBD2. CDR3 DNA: TGTGCCATCAGTGAGGGGACTAGCTCCTACGAGCAGTACTTC. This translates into CAISEGTSSYEQYF.